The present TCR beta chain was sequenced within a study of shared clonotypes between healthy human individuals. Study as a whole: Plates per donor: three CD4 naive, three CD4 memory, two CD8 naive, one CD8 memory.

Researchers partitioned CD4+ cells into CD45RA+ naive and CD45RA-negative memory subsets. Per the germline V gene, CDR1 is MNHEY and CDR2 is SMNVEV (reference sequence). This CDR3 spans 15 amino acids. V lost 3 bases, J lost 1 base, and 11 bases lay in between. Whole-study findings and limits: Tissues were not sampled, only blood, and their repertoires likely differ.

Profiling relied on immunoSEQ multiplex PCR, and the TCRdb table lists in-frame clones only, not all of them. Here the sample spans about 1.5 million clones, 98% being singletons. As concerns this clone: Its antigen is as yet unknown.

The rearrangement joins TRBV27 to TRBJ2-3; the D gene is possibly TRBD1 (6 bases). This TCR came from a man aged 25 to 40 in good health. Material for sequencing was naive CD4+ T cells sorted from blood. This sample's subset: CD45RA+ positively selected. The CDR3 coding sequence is TGTGCCAGCAGTTTCCACAGGGTTCGCACAGATACGCAGTATTTT. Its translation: CASSFHRVRTDTQYF.